The clone carrying this TCR beta chain was counted a few times. TCRdb recomputed calls from the PCR reads with MiXCR, one row per CDR3 protein. This repertoire shows more than 4,000 distinct CDR3 sequences, 13% to 15% found once; its top ten account for approximately 10%. The sample comes from a study of CXCR3 chemokines and chemotherapy response in bladder cancer. Trimming removed 0 bases from V and 8 bases from J; junction bases left unmatched: 8. Germline lookup yields CDR1 SGDLS and CDR2 YYNGEE. The CDR3 is 16 amino acids. This TCR was sampled from a human donor with bladder cancer that responded to neoadjuvant chemotherapy. The specimen was collected from a patient whose treatment included neoadjuvant chemotherapy. V gene TRBV9 combines with J gene TRBJ1-4, with 9 bases that match TRBD1. The CDR3 is CASSVGYRGLGEKLFF. The CDR3 nucleotides read TGTGCCAGCAGCGTAGGATACAGGGGGCTGGGCGAAAAACTGTTTTTT.